This entry is about one TCR beta chain. Germline CDR1 reads SGHRS; CDR2 reads YFSETQ. With V trimmed by 6 bases and J by 0 bases, 11 bases remained unmatched. The CDR3 extends over 16 amino acids. Each participant's cohort was designated according to participant-reported clinical history. These data come from a study of blood T cell repertoires in COVID-19. Study information: Both acute and convalescent COVID-19 samples were obtained from the United States, Italy and Spain.

The method was immunoSEQ multiplex PCR; TCRdb's version includes in-frame clones alone and lacks a portion of them. The sample has approximately 300,000 clones, under 90% seen once. Specimen: PBMCs or T cells enriched from blood (not recorded which). V is TRBV5-1 and J is TRBJ1-1; 7 nucleotides align to TRBD1. This TCR derives from a man between 60 and 75 years old who had recovered from COVID-19. The CDR3 loop is CASKGEGAMMNTEAFF. The DNA of the CDR3 is TGCGCCAGCAAGGGTGAGGGGGCTATGATGAACACTGAAGCTTTCTTT.